These 26 T cell receptor beta chains share one sample of origin, sequenced in a study of CD8 T cells in Susac syndrome (dated by TCRdb to about 2019). The receptor library was made with the immunoSEQ multiplex PCR assay. RNA was extracted using the RNeasy kit, and roughly 0.5 to 1 ug of the RNA was reverse transcribed with random hexamers. TCRdb handled the public reads itself, with Q25 trimming in fastp and clone calling in MiXCR, and kept productive beta chains. Merged by CDR3 protein, the rows form single entries marked with the most common genes and DNA. This sample lists around 150,000 distinct CDR3 sequences; over 90% were detected once. Roughly 0.14% of the sample comes from the top ten. Sequencing was done on a sample of CD4+ T cells from PBMCs. The receptors were gathered from a human donor with Susac syndrome.

This rearrangement joins TRBV25-1 to TRBJ2-7; D unclear. Germline CDR1 MGHDK, CDR2 SYGVNS. V was trimmed by 5 bases and J by 5 bases, leaving 10 bases between them. The CDR3 is 12 amino acids. The chain's CDR3 is CASSPTPNEQYF. CDR3 DNA sequence: TGTGCCAGCAGTCCCACCCCCAACGAGCAGTACTTC.

The J gene is TRBJ1-1, the V gene TRBV2, with 7 bases matching TRBD1. Germline CDR1 reads SNHLY; CDR2 reads FYNNEI. The junction had 5 bases not matched to a gene; V was cut back by 6 bases and J by 7 bases. This CDR3 has 12 residues. The CDR3 nucleotides are TGTGCCAGCAGGCGGACAGGTCATGAAGCTTTCTTT. It translates to CASRRTGHEAFF.

The chain couples TRBV10-3 to TRBJ2-3; D is unclear. V was cut by 6 bases and J by 2 bases, with 9 bases left in between. Germline loops: CDR1 ENHRY, CDR2 SYGVKD. The CDR3 runs to 13 residues. The CDR3 sequence: CAISPYLTDTQYF. The DNA for the CDR3 is TGTGCCATCAGCCCCTACCTCACAGATACGCAGTATTTT.

This rearrangement joins TRBV19 to TRBJ2-5; 9 bases line up with TRBD1. CDR3 length equals 12 residues. Per germline, CDR1 LNHDA and CDR2 SQIVND (reference sequence). The J segment lost 10 bases and the V segment lost 8 bases, leaving 8 bases of the junction unmatched. The CDR3 spells CASSQDRGIQYF. The CDR3 nucleotides are TGTGCCAGTTCTCAGGACAGGGGTATCCAGTACTTC.

The chain couples TRBV18 to TRBJ2-7, with 10 bases identical to TRBD2. The length of the CDR3 is 14 residues. With 6 bases clipped from V and 7 bases from J, the junction kept 9 bases outside the gene matches. Germline loops: CDR1 KGHSH, CDR2 LQKENI. As DNA, the CDR3 is TGTGCCAGCTCGCCGGCTAGCGGGGGTACGGAGCAGTACTTC. Amino acids: CASSPASGGTEQYF.

This rearrangement joins TRBV5-1 to TRBJ2-4; 9 bases line up with TRBD2. This CDR3 spans 17 amino acids. In germline, CDR1 is SGHRS, CDR2 YFSETQ. J was trimmed by 0 bases and V by 0 bases; bases with no gene match: 4. The CDR3 DNA sequence: TGCGCCAGCAGCTTGGAAGTTAGCGGGGGAGCCAAAAACATTCAGTACTTC. Its translation is CASSLEVSGGAKNIQYF.

The rearrangement joins TRBV4-1 to TRBJ2-2; D is unresolved. Per the germline V gene, CDR1 is MGHRA and CDR2 is YSYEKL. Trimming left V 1 base short and J 5 bases short, with 11 bases between. CDR3 length: 15 residues. This CDR3 reads CASSQVNLLTGELFF. Here the CDR3 DNA reads TGCGCCAGCAGCCAAGTGAATCTTTTAACCGGGGAGCTGTTTTTT.

The chain recombines TRBV5-1 with TRBJ2-1; D is perhaps TRBD2 (6 bases). The CDR3 is made up of 16 amino acids. Trimming cost V 4 bases and J 2 bases, with 16 bases left between them. Looked up from germline, CDR1 is SGHRS and CDR2 is YFSETQ. The CDR3 DNA follows: TGCGCCAGCAGCGCCGGAGGAGGGTACGCCTACAATGAGCAGTTCTTC. This sequence encodes CASSAGGGYAYNEQFF.

This sequence joins TRBV7-2 and TRBJ1-5; D may be TRBD1 (5 bases). This CDR3 comprises 15 residues. V dropped 5 bases and J dropped 6 bases, with 17 bases sitting between them. CDR1 and CDR2 from the germline V gene are SGHTA and FQGNSA. The CDR3 region is CASSRDSPTSQPQHF. The CDR3 bases are TGTGCCAGCAGCCGGGACTCACCAACATCTCAGCCCCAGCATTTT.

This chain connects TRBV20-1 to TRBJ1-5; the D is unclear. The germline V gene encodes CDR1 DFQATT and CDR2 SNEGSKA (reference sequence). The V end was cut by 0 bases, the J end by 0 bases, with 3 bases between. The CDR3 sequence is 13 residues long. The CDR3 loop reads CSARDPSNQPQHF. As DNA, the CDR3 is TGCAGTGCTAGAGATCCTAGCAATCAGCCCCAGCATTTT.

The genes are TRBV20-1 and TRBJ1-1, with D perhaps matching TRBD1 (5 bases). Germline V CDR1 and CDR2: DFQATT, SNEGSKA (reference sequence). The CDR3 has 14 amino acids. V was shortened by 0 bases and J by 3 bases, with 11 bases between the two germline ends. This CDR3 reads CSARDLGTHTEAFF. Here the CDR3 DNA reads TGCAGTGCTAGAGATCTCGGGACCCACACTGAAGCTTTCTTT.

The chain combines TRBV29-1 with TRBJ2-3; 7 bases map to TRBD1. This CDR3 has 14 amino acids. The V gene's germline CDR1 is SQVTM and CDR2 ANQGSEA. V trimming: 4 bases; J trimming: 1 base; junction bases outside the gene matches: 5. The CDR3 DNA reads TGCAGCGTTGGAGGGGGCGGAGGCACAGATACGCAGTATTTT. It specifies CSVGGGGGTDTQYF.

DNA of the CDR3: TGCGCCAGCAGCCAAGAAAAGGGTTGGACAGTAGGAAAACTGTTTTTT. It translates to CASSQEKGWTVGKLFF. V gene TRBV4-1 combines with J gene TRBJ1-4; TRBD1 is a possible D gene (6 bases). The CDR3 is made up of 16 amino acids. With 0 bases removed from V and 10 bases from J, the gap between germline ends came to 18 bases. Germline CDR1 is MGHRA and CDR2 is YSYEKL.

The V gene is TRBV20-1, the J gene TRBJ1-3, with 11 bases matching TRBD1. CDR3 size: 15 residues. CDR1 and CDR2 (germline): DFQATT, SNEGSKA (reference sequence). The J segment lost 4 bases and the V segment lost 4 bases, leaving 6 bases of the junction unmatched. CDR3 residues: CSATDRGRSGNTIYF. The CDR3 DNA reads as TGCAGTGCTACGGACAGGGGGCGGTCAGGAAACACCATATATTTT.

The chain joins TRBV4-1 to TRBJ2-5; D possibly matches TRBD1 or TRBD2 (6 bases each). Between the trimmed V and J ends, which lost 2 bases and 2 bases, there was a span of 15 bases. The CDR3 has 16 residues. The germline gives CDR1 MGHRA, CDR2 YSYEKL. CDR3 coding DNA: TGCGCCAGCAGCCAAAAGGGGGGCAGTGGGCAAGAGACCCAGTACTTC. Its translation is CASSQKGGSGQETQYF.

The chain uses TRBV25-1 and TRBJ2-7; D may match TRBD1 or TRBD2 (5 bases each). V lost 7 bases and J 8 bases, leaving 24 bases between the germline ends. The CDR3 contains 15 residues. Germline V lookup: CDR1 MGHDK, CDR2 SYGVNS. This CDR3 reads CASNPAGTKSDKQYF. CDR3 coding DNA: TGTGCCAGCAACCCCGCCGGGACCAAGTCGGACAAGCAGTACTTC.

This chain uses TRBV3-1 with TRBJ2-2, with TRBD2 as a possible D gene (6 bases). Trimming removed 1 base at V and 1 base at J, with 7 bases between. The CDR3 has 15 residues. Germline V gene data show CDR1 as LGHDT and CDR2 as YNNKEL (reference sequence). The DNA for the CDR3 is TGTGCCAGCAGCCAAGGCGGGGTGAACACCGGGGAGCTGTTTTTT. It encodes CASSQGGVNTGELFF. The complete variable domain, with remaining parts taken from reference TRBV3-1 and TRBJ2-2, reads DTAVSQTPKYLVTQMGNDKSIKCEQNLGHDTMYWYKQDSKKFLKIMFSYNNKELIINETVPNRFSPKSPDKAHLNLHINSLELGDSAVYFCASSQGGVNTGELFFGEGSRLTVL.

This chain joins TRBV5-1 and TRBJ2-5, with D perhaps matching TRBD2 (6 bases). The germline CDR1 and CDR2 sequences are SGHRS and YFSETQ. V lost 0 bases, J lost 5 bases, and 11 bases lay in between. CDR3 length: 14 amino acids. The chain's CDR3 is CASSLGAGRETQYF. CDR3 coding DNA: TGCGCCAGCAGCTTGGGTGCGGGAAGGGAGACCCAGTACTTC.

The chain joins TRBV3-1 to TRBJ1-1; 7 bases are shared with TRBD1. The CDR3 has 15 residues. Trimming at V came to 7 bases and at J to 4 bases, leaving 12 bases not matched to a gene. CDR1 is LGHDT and CDR2 is YNNKEL in the germline V gene (reference sequence). The CDR3: CASKPRQGFGTEAFF. DNA of the CDR3: TGTGCCAGCAAACCAAGACAGGGCTTCGGCACTGAAGCTTTCTTT.

The V gene is TRBV20-1, the J gene TRBJ2-7; D could derive from TRBD1 or TRBD2 (5 bases each). The CDR3 loop spans 14 amino acids. Trimming shortened V by 0 bases and J by 2 bases, and 11 bases separated the two germline ends. CDR1 is DFQATT, CDR2 SNEGSKA, per germline (reference sequence). The CDR3 DNA reads TGCAGTGCTAGAGACCCGGTGGGGGCCTACGAGCAGTACTTC. Protein product: CSARDPVGAYEQYF.

This clonotype was counted a few times. The chain combines TRBV19 with TRBJ2-5; 7 bases are a match to TRBD2. The CDR3 spans 14 residues. The germline gives CDR1 LNHDA, CDR2 SQIVND (reference sequence). Germline trimming cut 5 bases from V and 3 bases from J; bases unmatched to any gene: 6. The CDR3: CASSETGTKETQYF. In nucleotides, the CDR3 is TGTGCCAGTAGTGAGACCGGGACTAAAGAGACCCAGTACTTC.

The genes are TRBV6-4 and TRBJ2-3; D is unresolved. The CDR3 loop spans 13 amino acids. Trimming pared 2 bases from V and 9 bases from J, leaving 12 bases between. Germline CDR1 reads MRHNA; CDR2 reads SNTAGT. CDR3 in amino acids: CASSDRELGTQYF. The CDR3 DNA is TGTGCCAGCAGTGACCGTGAACTGGGAACGCAGTATTTT.

On this clonotype itself: Compared with germline, one end of the junction differs, possibly owing to a read error. This chain connects TRBV7-7 to TRBJ1-2; no clear D. This CDR3 contains 9 residues. Germline V gene data show CDR1 as SSHAT and CDR2 as FNYEAQ (reference sequence). In nucleotides, the CDR3 is TGTGCTAGCAGCTATGGCTACACCTTC. Translated, it gives CASSYGYTF. Variable domain in full (rest from reference TRBV7-7 and TRBJ1-2): GAGVSQSPRYKVTKRGQDVTLRCDPISSHATLYWYQQALGQGPEFLTYFNYEAQPDKSGLPSDRFSAERPEGSISTLTIQRTEQRDSAMYRCASSYGYTFGSGTRLTVV.

The V call is TRBV28, the J call TRBJ1-2; D remains unclear. The length of the CDR3 is 12 residues. The V and J ends lost 3 bases and 5 bases respectively, with 7 bases between them. Germline V gives CDR1 MDHEN, CDR2 SYDVKM. The CDR3, as DNA: TGTGCCAGCAGTTTGGCCCAGTATGGCTACACCTTC. Residues: CASSLAQYGYTF.

The chain has TRBV20-1 and TRBJ2-7; D gene uncertain. CDR3 length equals 12 residues. V lost 7 bases and J 0 bases, leaving 10 bases between the germline ends. Per germline, CDR1 DFQATT and CDR2 SNEGSKA (reference sequence). In nucleotides, the CDR3 is TGCAGTGTTACGGCCGGCTCCTACGAGCAGTACTTC. This gives the protein CSVTAGSYEQYF.

The gene calls are TRBV29-1 and TRBJ1-1, with 7 bases identical to TRBD1. The CDR3 consists of 13 residues. V lost 0 bases to trimming and J lost 5 bases; unmatched junction nucleotides: 3. CDR1 is SQVTM and CDR2 is ANQGSEA in the germline V gene. DNA of the CDR3: TGCAGCGTTGAAGAGGGCAGGGGGACTGAAGCTTTCTTT. It specifies CSVEEGRGTEAFF.